These 5 T cell receptor beta chains originate from one sample sequenced in a study of blood T cell repertoires in COVID-19. Profiling relied on immunoSEQ multiplex PCR, and the TCRdb table lists in-frame clones only, not all of them. This sample has approximately 200,000 clones, with approximately 90% found just once. The material sequenced was peripheral blood. The source is a woman between 25 and 40 years old with active or convalescent COVID-19.

The sample holds a few counts of this clone. The chain links TRBV6-1 to TRBJ1-4; D unresolved. V was pared by 3 bases and J by 3 bases, with 11 bases between. Germline V gene sequence: CDR1 MNHNS, CDR2 SASEGT. This CDR3 comprises 15 residues. The CDR3 coding sequence is TGTGCCAGCAGTGACAGCTCCGCGGCTAATGAAAAACTGTTTTTT. Its translation is CASSDSSAANEKLFF.

V gene TRBV28 combines with J gene TRBJ2-4, with D unresolved. CDR1 and CDR2 (germline): MDHEN, SYDVKM. Trimming took off 4 bases at V and 2 bases at J, with 6 bases between the two ends. The CDR3 contains 13 residues. The DNA of the CDR3 is TGTGCCAGCAGTTCAGGTTCCAAAAACATTCAGTACTTC. Translation gives CASSSGSKNIQYF.

The chain recombines TRBV7-2 with TRBJ2-2; D gene ambiguous. CDR3 length equals 15 residues. Germline CDR1 reads SGHTA; CDR2 reads FQGNSA. Trimming left V 5 bases short and J 6 bases short, with 16 bases between. The CDR3 sequence is CASSPAGLSSGELFF. CDR3 nucleotides: TGTGCCAGCAGCCCCGCAGGTTTAAGTTCCGGGGAGCTGTTTTTT.

The gene calls are TRBV28 and TRBJ1-1; tentative D call: TRBD1 (6 bases). Germline CDR1 is MDHEN and CDR2 is SYDVKM. This CDR3 spans 15 amino acids. Trimming left V 7 bases short and J 3 bases short, with 18 bases between. DNA for the CDR3: TGTGCCAGCAAAACAGGGCGGGGGAGGTACACTGAAGCTTTCTTT. It codes for CASKTGRGRYTEAFF.

The chain is built from TRBV19 and TRBJ1-2; 8 nucleotides align to TRBD1. Germline assignment: CDR1 LNHDA and CDR2 SQIVND (reference sequence). CDR3 size: 14 residues. With V trimmed by 4 bases and J by 4 bases, 5 bases remained unmatched. The DNA of the CDR3 is TGTGCCAGTAGTACCCAACAGGGGGGCTATGGCTACACCTTC. It encodes CASSTQQGGYGYTF.